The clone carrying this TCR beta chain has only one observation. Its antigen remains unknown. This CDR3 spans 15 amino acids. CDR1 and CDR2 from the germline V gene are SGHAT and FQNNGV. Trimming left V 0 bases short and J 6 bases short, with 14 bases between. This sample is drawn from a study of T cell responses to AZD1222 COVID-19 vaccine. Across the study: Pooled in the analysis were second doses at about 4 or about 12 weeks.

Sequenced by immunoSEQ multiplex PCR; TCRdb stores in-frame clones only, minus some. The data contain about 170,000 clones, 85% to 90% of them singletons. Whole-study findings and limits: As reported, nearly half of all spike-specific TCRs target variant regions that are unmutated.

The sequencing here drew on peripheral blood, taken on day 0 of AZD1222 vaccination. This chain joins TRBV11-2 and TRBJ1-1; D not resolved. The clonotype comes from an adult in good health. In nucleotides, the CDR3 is TGTGCCAGCAGCTTAGAGATCGGAACGGGCGCTGAAGCTTTCTTT. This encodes CASSLEIGTGAEAFF.